The 18 T cell receptor beta chains in this list originate from one sample, sequenced in a study of blood T cell repertoires in COVID-19. The method was immunoSEQ multiplex PCR; TCRdb's version includes in-frame clones alone and lacks a portion of them. The sample lists some 120,000 clones; over 65% were seen once. Sequencing was carried out using peripheral blood. All receptors come from a man aged 30 to 45 with acute or convalescent COVID-19.

J is TRBJ1-2 and V is TRBV19; tentatively, D is TRBD1 (6 bases). The CDR3 has 14 amino acids. V lost 5 bases, J lost 8 bases, and 18 bases lay in between. Germline CDR1 LNHDA, CDR2 SQIVND (reference sequence). Here the CDR3 DNA reads TGTGCCAGTAGTTCCTCCAGGGGTCGGGACGGCTACACCTTC. This encodes CASSSSRGRDGYTF. Complete variable domain (other parts from reference TRBV19 and TRBJ1-2): DGGITQSPKYLFRKEGQNVTLSCEQNLNHDAMYWYRQDPGQGLRLIYYSQIVNDFQKGDIAEGYSVSREKKESFPLTVTSAQKNPTAFYLCASSSSRGRDGYTFGSGTRLTVV.

The gene calls are TRBV14 and TRBJ2-3; no definite D call. From germline, CDR1 is SGHDN and CDR2 FVKESK. The ends were cut back, 4 bases at V and 6 bases at J, with 14 bases in the middle. The CDR3 is 14 amino acids. CDR3 nucleotides: TGTGCCAGCAGCCCACGAGAGCCCCCGGATACGCAGTATTTT. The encoded protein is CASSPREPPDTQYF.

V and J are TRBV5-6 and TRBJ2-1; 12 nucleotides match TRBD2. Germline V gene data show CDR1 as SGHDT and CDR2 as YYEEEE. The junction had 5 bases not matched to a gene; V was cut back by 0 bases and J by 7 bases. The CDR3 has 16 residues. As DNA, the CDR3 is TGTGCCAGCAGCTTGGTGACTAGCGGGAGAGGAAATGAGCAGTTCTTC. Its protein is CASSLVTSGRGNEQFF.

The J gene is TRBJ2-2, the V gene TRBV21-1; TRBD2 reflects the table's D call only, with no check against the DNA. TRBV21-1 is a listed pseudogene. The CDR3 covers 20 residues. In DNA, the CDR3 is TGTGCCAGCGATGACAGGGTACTAGCGGGGGGCCCTTCGAACACCGGGGAGCTGTTTTTT. The encoded protein is CASDDRVLAGGPSNTGELFF.

J is TRBJ2-7 and V is TRBV2; 7 bases are shared with TRBD1. The CDR3 is made up of 14 amino acids. In germline, CDR1 is SNHLY, CDR2 FYNNEI. V lost 10 bases, J lost 2 bases, and 11 bases stayed unmatched. Written as DNA, the CDR3 is TGTGCCACCTCCCCGGGACAGCTAGCCTACGAGCAGTACGTC. Its translation is CATSPGQLAYEQYV.

This chain links TRBV2 with TRBJ2-1; 9 bases fit TRBD2. V lost 6 bases, J lost 4 bases, and 7 bases stayed unmatched. The CDR3 is 15 amino acids. The germline V gene encodes CDR1 SNHLY and CDR2 FYNNEI. In DNA, the CDR3 is TGTGCCAGCAGCTCCGGGACTAGCTTATACAATGAGCAGTTCTTC. Amino acid sequence: CASSSGTSLYNEQFF.

V and J are TRBV5-6 and TRBJ1-6; D possibly corresponds to TRBD1 (5 bases). CDR1 and CDR2 (germline): SGHDT, YYEEEE. This CDR3 has 14 residues. With 10 bases removed from V and 9 bases from J, the gap between germline ends came to 20 bases. For the CDR3, the DNA is TGTGCCTCAGGTCCAGGAGGGGTCTCTTCACCCCTCCACTTT. Amino acids: CASGPGGVSSPLHF.

This clone was seen just once. The rearrangement uses TRBV12-3 or TRBV12-4 and TRBJ1-2; tentative D call: TRBD1 (5 bases). Trimming left V 7 bases short and J 5 bases short, with 11 bases between. CDR3 length equals 12 residues. The DNA for the CDR3 is TGTGCCAGCACCGAGACAGAATATGGCTACACCTTC. The encoded protein is CASTETEYGYTF.

The gene calls are TRBV4-3 and TRBJ2-2; 8 nucleotides match TRBD1. Trimming at V came to 5 bases and at J to 0 bases, leaving 2 bases not matched to a gene. CDR1 and CDR2 (germline): LGHNA, YSLEER. CDR3 length equals 15 residues. The DNA of the CDR3 is TGCGCCAGCAGCTCACAGGGGGCGAACACCGGGGAGCTGTTTTTT. It codes for CASSSQGANTGELFF.

This sequence joins TRBV3-1 (or the pseudogene TRBV3-2) and TRBJ2-5; the match to TRBD2 covers 10 bases. CDR1 is LGHDT and CDR2 is YNNKEL in the germline V gene (reference sequence). CDR3 length: 15 residues. Trimming removed 2 bases from V and 5 bases from J; junction bases left unmatched: 5. The CDR3 loop is CASSQSSGSGETQYF. The CDR3, as DNA: TGTGCCAGCAGCCAATCTAGCGGGAGCGGCGAGACCCAGTACTTC.

This chain connects TRBV7-9 to TRBJ1-2; D perhaps matches TRBD1 (6 bases). Trimming pared 0 bases from V and 4 bases from J, leaving 15 bases between. The CDR3 covers 16 residues. Germline V gene sequence: CDR1 SEHNR, CDR2 FQNEAQ (reference sequence). CDR3 region: CASSLAGAQGGYGYTF. CDR3 sequence (DNA): TGTGCCAGCAGCTTAGCTGGGGCACAGGGCGGCTATGGCTACACCTTC. Together with reference TRBV7-9 and TRBJ1-2, the CDR3 gives the full variable domain: DTGVSQNPRHKITKRGQNVTFRCDPISEHNRLYWYRQTLGQGPEFLTYFQNEAQLEKSRLLSDRFSAERPKGSFSTLEIQRTEQGDSAMYLCASSLAGAQGGYGYTFGSGTRLTVV.

This clone was seen a few times. The chain carries TRBV11-2 and TRBJ2-3; TRBD2 agrees at 9 bases. V lost 0 bases and J lost 5; bases outside the gene matches: 6. The length of the CDR3 is 16 residues. CDR1 SGHAT and CDR2 FQNNGV come from the germline V gene. Here the CDR3 reads CASSLDRAGGGDTQYF. The CDR3 DNA reads TGTGCCAGCAGCTTAGATCGAGCGGGGGGCGGAGATACGCAGTATTTT.

The V call is TRBV5-1, the J call TRBJ1-6, with D possibly being TRBD1 (6 bases). The CDR3 has 16 residues. The germline V gene encodes CDR1 SGHRS and CDR2 YFSETQ. Trimming pared 3 bases from V and 7 bases from J, leaving 17 bases between. CDR3 region: CASSWGPGDRNSPLHF. The CDR3, as DNA: TGCGCCAGCAGCTGGGGTCCAGGGGATCGGAATTCACCCCTCCACTTT. The full variable domain, its missing parts supplied by reference TRBV5-1 and TRBJ1-6, is KAGVTQTPRYLIKTRGQQVTLSCSPISGHRSVSWYQQTPGQGLQFLFEYFSETQRNKGNFPGRFSGRQFSNSRSEMNVSTLELGDSALYLCASSWGPGDRNSPLHFGNGTRLTVT.

This clone has just a few counts. The chain recombines TRBV10-3 with TRBJ1-2, with unresolved D. The CDR3 sequence is 12 residues long. Trimming took off 3 bases at V and 1 base at J, with 3 bases between the two ends. CDR1 and CDR2 from the germline V gene are ENHRY and SYGVKD. CDR3 sequence: CAISDSNYGYTF. The CDR3 DNA reads as TGTGCCATCAGTGACAGTAACTATGGCTACACCTTC.

CDR3 nucleotides: TGTGCCAGCAGCGTAGGGGAGACTTGGTCCTACAATGAGCAGTTCTTC. Its translation: CASSVGETWSYNEQFF. This chain joins TRBV9 and TRBJ2-1; D may be TRBD2 (5 bases). The V gene's germline CDR1 is SGDLS and CDR2 YYNGEE. The V end was cut by 0 bases, the J end by 1 base, with 11 bases between. This CDR3 spans 16 amino acids.

This clone was observed a single time. The genes are TRBV5-1 and TRBJ2-1; 7 bases map to TRBD2. In germline, CDR1 is SGHRS, CDR2 YFSETQ. This CDR3 has 14 residues. V was clipped by 4 bases and J by 2 bases; unmatched bases: 3. The CDR3 loop reads CASSPGTTYNEQFF. CDR3 sequence (DNA): TGCGCCAGCAGCCCCGGGACTACCTACAATGAGCAGTTCTTC.

The chain is built from TRBV18 and TRBJ1-2, with D perhaps matching TRBD1 (5 bases). The V gene's germline CDR1 is KGHSH and CDR2 LQKENI. With 2 bases removed from V and 4 bases from J, the gap between germline ends came to 14 bases. The CDR3 consists of 15 residues. The CDR3, as DNA: TGTGCCAGCTCACCAATTGTAGACAGTCGCTATGGCTACACCTTC. It is translated as CASSPIVDSRYGYTF.

The gene calls are TRBV18 and TRBJ2-1, with D hard to call. Between the trimmed V and J ends, which lost 2 bases and 3 bases, there was a span of 8 bases. The germline gives CDR1 KGHSH, CDR2 LQKENI. The CDR3 runs to 14 residues. The CDR3 DNA follows: TGTGCCAGCTCACCAGTGGAGATCTACAATGAGCAGTTCTTC. This encodes CASSPVEIYNEQFF.